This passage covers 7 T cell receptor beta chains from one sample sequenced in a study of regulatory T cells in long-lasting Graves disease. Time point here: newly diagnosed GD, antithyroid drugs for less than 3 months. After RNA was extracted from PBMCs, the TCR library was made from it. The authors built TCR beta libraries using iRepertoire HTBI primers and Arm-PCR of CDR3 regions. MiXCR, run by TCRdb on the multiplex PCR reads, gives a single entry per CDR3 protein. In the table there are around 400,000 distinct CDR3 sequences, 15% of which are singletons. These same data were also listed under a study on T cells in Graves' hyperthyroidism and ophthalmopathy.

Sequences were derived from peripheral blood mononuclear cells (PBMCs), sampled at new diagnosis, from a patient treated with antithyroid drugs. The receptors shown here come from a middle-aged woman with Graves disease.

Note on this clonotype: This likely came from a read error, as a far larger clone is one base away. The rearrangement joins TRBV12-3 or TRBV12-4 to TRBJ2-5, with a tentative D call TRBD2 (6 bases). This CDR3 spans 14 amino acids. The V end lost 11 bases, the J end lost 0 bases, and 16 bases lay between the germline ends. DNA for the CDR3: TGTGCCGGCCGGCGGGACCTGTACCAAGAGACCCAGTACTTC. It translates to CAGRRDLYQETQYF.

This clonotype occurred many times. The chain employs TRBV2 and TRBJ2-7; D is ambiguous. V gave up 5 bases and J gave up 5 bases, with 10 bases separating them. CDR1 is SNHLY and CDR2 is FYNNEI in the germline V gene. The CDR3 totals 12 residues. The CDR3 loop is CASSPDSHEQYF. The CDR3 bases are TGTGCCAGCAGTCCTGATAGCCACGAGCAGTACTTC. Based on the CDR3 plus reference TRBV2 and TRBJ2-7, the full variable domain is EPEVTQTPSHQVTQMGQEVILRCVPISNHLYFYWYRQILGQKVEFLVSFYNNEISEKSEIFDDQFSVERPDGSNFTLKIRSTKLEDSAMYFCASSPDSHEQYFGPGTRLTVT.

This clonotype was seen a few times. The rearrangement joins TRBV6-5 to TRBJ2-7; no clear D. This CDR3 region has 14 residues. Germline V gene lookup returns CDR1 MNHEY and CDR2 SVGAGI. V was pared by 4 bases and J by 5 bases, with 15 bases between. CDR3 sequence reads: CASSSVRLLDEQYF. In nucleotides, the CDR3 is TGTGCCAGCAGTTCGGTAAGGCTACTGGACGAGCAGTACTTC.

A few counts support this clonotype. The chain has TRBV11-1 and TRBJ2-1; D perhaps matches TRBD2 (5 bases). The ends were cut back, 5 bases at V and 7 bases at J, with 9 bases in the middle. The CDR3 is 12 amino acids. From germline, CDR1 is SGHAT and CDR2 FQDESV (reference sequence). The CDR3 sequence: CASSTLGNEQFF. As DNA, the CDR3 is TGTGCCAGCAGCACACTAGGAAATGAGCAGTTCTTC.

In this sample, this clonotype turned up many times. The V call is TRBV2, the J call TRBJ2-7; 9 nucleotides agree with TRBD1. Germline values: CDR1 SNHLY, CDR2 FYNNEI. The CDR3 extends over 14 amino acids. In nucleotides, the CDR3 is TGTGCTCTACAAAGTGGGACAGGGTACCACGAGCAGTACTTC. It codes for CALQSGTGYHEQYF.

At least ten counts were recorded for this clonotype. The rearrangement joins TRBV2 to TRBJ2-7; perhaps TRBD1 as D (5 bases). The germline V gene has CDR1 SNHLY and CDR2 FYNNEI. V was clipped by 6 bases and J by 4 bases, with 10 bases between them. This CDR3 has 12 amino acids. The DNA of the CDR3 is TGTGCCAGCAGGGAGACAGAATACGAGCAGTACTTC. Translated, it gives CASRETEYEQYF.

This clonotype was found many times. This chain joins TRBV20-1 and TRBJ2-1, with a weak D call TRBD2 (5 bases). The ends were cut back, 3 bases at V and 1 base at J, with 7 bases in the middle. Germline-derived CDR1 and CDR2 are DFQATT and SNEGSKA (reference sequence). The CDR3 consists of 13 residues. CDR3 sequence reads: CSASGISYNEQFF. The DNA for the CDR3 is TGCAGTGCTAGCGGGATTTCCTACAATGAGCAGTTCTTC.